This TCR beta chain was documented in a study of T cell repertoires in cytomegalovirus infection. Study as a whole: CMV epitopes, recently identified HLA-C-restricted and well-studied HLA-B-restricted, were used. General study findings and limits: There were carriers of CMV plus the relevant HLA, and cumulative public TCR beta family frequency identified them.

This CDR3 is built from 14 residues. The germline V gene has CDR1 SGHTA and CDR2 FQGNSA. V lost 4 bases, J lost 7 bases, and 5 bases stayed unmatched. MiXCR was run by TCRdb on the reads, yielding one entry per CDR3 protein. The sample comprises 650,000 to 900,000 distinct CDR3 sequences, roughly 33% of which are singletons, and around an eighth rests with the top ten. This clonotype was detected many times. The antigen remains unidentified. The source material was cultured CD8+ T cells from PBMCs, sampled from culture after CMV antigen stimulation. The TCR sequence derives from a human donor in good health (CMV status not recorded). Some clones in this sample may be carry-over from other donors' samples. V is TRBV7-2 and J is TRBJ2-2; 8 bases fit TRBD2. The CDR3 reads CASSSRLAYGELFF. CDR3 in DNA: TGTGCCAGCAGCTCCAGACTAGCGTACGGGGAGCTGTTTTTT.